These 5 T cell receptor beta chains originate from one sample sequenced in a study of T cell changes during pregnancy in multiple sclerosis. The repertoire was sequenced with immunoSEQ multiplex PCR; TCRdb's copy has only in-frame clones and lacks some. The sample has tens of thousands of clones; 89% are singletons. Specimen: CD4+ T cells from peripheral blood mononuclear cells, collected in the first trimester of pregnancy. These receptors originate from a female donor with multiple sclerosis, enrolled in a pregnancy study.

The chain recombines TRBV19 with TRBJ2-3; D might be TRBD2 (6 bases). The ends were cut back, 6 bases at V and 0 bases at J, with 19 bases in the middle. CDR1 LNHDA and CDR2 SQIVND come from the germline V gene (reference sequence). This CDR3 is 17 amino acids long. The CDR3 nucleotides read TGTGCCAGTAGCACTGGGACGAAGCGGGCCAGCACAGATACGCAGTATTTT. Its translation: CASSTGTKRASTDTQYF.

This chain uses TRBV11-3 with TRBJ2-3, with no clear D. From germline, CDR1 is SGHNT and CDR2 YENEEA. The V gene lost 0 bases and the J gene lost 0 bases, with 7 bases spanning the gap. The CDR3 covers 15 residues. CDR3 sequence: CASSLEGRSTDTQYF. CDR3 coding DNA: TGTGCCAGCAGCTTAGAGGGCAGAAGCACAGATACGCAGTATTTT.

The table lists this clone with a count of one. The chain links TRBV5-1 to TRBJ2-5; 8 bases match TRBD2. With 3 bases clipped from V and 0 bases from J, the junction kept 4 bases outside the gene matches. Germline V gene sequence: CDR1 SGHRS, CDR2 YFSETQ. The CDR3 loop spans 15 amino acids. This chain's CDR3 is CASSSLTSDQETQYF. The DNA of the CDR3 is TGCGCCAGCAGCTCCCTGACTAGCGACCAAGAGACCCAGTACTTC.

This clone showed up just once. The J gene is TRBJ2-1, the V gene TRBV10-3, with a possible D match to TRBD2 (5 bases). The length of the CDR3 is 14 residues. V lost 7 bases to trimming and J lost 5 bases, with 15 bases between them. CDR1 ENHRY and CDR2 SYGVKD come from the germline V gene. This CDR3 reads CAIMGRSGNNEQFF. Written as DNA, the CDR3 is TGTGCCATCATGGGGAGATCCGGGAACAATGAGCAGTTCTTC.

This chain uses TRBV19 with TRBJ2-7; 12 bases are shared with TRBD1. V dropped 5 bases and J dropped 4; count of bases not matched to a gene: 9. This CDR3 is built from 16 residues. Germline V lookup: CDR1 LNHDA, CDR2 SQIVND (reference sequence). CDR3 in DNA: TGTGCCAGTAGTGAGACCGGGACAGGGGGCGGTTACGAGCAGTACTTC. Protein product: CASSETGTGGGYEQYF.